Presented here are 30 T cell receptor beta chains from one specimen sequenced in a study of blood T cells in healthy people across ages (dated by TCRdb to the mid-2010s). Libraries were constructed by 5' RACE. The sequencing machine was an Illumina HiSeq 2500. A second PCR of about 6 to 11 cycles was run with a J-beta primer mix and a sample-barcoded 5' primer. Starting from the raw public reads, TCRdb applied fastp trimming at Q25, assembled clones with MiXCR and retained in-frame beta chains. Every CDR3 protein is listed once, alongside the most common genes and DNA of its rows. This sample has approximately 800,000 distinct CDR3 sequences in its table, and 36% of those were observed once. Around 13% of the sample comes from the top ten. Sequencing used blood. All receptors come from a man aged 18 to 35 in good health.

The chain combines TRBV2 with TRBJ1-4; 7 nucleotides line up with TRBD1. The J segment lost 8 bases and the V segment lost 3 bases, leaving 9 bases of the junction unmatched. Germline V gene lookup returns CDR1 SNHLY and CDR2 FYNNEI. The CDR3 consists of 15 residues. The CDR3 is CASSEQTGLEEKLFF. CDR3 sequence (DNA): TGTGCCAGCAGTGAGCAGACAGGGCTTGAGGAAAAACTGTTTTTT.

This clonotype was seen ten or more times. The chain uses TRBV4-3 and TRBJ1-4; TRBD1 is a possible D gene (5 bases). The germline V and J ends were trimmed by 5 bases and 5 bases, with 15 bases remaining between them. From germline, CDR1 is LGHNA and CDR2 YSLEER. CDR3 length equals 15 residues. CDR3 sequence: CASSSDGGSNEKLFF. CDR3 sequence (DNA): TGCGCCAGCAGCTCAGACGGGGGTTCAAATGAAAAACTGTTTTTT.

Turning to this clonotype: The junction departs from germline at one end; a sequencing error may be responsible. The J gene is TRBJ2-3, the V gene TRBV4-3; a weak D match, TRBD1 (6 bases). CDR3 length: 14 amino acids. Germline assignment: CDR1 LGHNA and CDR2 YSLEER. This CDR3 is CAGSQGRGEDTQYF. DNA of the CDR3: TGCGCCGGCAGCCAGGGCAGGGGTGAAGATACGCAGTATTTT.

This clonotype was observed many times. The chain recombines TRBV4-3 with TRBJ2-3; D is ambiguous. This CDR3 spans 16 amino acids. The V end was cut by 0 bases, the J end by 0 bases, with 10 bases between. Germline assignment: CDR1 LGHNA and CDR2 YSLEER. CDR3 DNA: TGCGCCAGCAGCCAAGATTTAGCCTCCAGCACAGATACGCAGTATTTT. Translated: CASSQDLASSTDTQYF.

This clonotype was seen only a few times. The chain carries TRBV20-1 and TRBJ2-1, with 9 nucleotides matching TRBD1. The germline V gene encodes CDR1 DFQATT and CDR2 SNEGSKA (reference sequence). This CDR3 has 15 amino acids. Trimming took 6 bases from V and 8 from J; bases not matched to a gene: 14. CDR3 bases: TGCAGTGCCGCAGGGGCACAGGGGGCAAGGGATGAGCAGTTCTTC. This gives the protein CSAAGAQGARDEQFF.

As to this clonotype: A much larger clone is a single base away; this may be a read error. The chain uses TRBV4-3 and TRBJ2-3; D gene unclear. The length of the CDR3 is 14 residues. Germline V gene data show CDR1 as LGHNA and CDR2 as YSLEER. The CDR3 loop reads CASSQDYRTATQYF. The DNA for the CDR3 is TGCGCCAGCAGCCAAGATTATCGCACAGCTACGCAGTATTTT.

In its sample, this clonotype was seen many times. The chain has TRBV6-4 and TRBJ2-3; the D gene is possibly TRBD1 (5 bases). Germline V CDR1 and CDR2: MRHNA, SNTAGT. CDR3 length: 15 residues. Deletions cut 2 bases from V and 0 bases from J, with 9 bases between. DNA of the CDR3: TGTGCCAGCAGTGACGGTGGGGCTAGCACAGATACGCAGTATTTT. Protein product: CASSDGGASTDTQYF.

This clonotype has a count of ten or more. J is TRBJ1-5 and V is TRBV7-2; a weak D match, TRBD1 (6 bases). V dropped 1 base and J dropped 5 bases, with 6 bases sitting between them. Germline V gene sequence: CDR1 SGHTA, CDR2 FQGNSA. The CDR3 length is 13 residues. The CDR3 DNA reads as TGTGCCAGCAGCTTAGACAGGGATCAGCCCCAGCATTTT. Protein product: CASSLDRDQPQHF.

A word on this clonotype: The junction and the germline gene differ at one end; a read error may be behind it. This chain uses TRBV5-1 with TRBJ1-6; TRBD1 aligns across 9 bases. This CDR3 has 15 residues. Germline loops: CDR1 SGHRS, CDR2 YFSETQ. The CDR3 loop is CAGSGGTGNNSPLHF. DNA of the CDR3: TGCGCCGGCAGCGGCGGGACAGGGAATAATTCACCCCTCCACTTT. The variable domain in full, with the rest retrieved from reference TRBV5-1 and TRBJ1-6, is KAGVTQTPRYLIKTRGQQVTLSCSPISGHRSVSWYQQTPGQGLQFLFEYFSETQRNKGNFPGRFSGRQFSNSRSEMNVSTLELGDSALYLCAGSGGTGNNSPLHFGNGTRLTVT.

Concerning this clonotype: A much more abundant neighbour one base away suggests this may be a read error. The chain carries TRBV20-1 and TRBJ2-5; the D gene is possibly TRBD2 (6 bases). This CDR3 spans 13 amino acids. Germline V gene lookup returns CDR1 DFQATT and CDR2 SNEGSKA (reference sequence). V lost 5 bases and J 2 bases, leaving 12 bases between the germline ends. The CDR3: CSASLGLQETQYF. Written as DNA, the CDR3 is TGCAGTGCTTCTCTGGGACTTCAAGAGACCCAGTACTTC.

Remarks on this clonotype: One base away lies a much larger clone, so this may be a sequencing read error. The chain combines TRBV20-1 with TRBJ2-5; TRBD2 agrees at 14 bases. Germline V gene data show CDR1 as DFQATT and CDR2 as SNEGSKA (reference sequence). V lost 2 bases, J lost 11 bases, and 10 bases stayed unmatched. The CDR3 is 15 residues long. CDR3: CSARRTSGGYNEQYF. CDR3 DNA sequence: TGCAGTGCTAGAAGGACTAGCGGGGGGTACAATGAGCAGTACTTC.

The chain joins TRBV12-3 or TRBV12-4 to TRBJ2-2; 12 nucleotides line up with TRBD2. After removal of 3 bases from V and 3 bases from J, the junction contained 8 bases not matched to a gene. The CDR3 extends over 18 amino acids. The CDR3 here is CASSLIASGGADTGELFF. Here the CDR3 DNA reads TGTGCCAGCAGTTTGATCGCTAGCGGGGGGGCCGACACCGGGGAGCTGTTTTTT.

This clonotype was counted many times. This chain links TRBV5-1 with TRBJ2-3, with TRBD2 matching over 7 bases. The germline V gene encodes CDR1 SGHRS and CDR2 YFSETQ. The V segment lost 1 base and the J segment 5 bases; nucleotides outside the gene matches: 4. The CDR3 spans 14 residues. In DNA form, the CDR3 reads TGCGCCAGCAGCTTGAGGGACTACAGAGATACGCAGTATTTT. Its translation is CASSLRDYRDTQYF.

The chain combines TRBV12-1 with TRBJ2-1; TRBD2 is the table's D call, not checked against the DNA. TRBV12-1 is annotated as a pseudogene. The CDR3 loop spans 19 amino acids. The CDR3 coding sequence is TGTGCCAGCAGCTTTGGGCCGTCCACGGGACTACGTCCCTACAATGAGCAGTTCTTC. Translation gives CASSFGPSTGLRPYNEQFF.

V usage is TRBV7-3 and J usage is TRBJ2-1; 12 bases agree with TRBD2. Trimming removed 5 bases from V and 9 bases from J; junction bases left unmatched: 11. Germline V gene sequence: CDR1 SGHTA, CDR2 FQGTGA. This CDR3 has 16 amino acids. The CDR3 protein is CASSPGSSGGALEQFF. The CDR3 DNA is TGTGCCAGCAGCCCTGGATCTAGCGGGGGGGCCCTTGAGCAGTTCTTC.

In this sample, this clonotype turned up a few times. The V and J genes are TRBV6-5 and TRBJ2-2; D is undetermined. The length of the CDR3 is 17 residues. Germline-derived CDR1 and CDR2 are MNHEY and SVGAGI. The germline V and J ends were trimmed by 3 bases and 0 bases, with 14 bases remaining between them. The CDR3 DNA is TGTGCCAGCAGTTATAATTTTGGAATCTCGAACACCGGGGAGCTGTTTTTT. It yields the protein CASSYNFGISNTGELFF.

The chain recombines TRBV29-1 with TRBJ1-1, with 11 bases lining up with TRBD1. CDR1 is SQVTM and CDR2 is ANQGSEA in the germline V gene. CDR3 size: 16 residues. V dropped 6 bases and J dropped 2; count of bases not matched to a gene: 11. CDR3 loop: CSVLLTGTGGNTEAFF. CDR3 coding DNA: TGCAGCGTCCTACTCACCGGGACAGGGGGAAACACTGAAGCTTTCTTT.

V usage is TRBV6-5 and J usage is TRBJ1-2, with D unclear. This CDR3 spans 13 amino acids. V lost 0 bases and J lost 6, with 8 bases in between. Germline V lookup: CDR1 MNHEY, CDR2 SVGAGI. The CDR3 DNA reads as TGTGCCAGCAGTTACTCGTTTTCTGATGGCTACACCTTC. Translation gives CASSYSFSDGYTF.

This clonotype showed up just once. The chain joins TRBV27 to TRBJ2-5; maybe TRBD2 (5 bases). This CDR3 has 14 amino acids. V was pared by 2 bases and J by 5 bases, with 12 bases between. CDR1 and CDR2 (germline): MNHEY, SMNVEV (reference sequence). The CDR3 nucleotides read TGTGCCAGCAGTTTAGCGAGAAAGCGGGAGACCCAGTACTTC. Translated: CASSLARKRETQYF.

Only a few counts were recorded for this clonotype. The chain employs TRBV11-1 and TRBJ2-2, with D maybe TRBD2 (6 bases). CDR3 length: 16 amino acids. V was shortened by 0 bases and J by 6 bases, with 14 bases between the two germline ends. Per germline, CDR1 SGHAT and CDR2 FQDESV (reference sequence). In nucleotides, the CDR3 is TGTGCCAGCAGCTTAGCGCGAGGGGAGGTAGCCGGGGAGCTGTTTTTT. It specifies CASSLARGEVAGELFF.

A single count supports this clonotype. This CDR3 reads CASSVAVAGGNEQYF. The CDR3 DNA is TGTGCCAGCAGCGTCGCGGTAGCGGGGGGCAATGAGCAGTACTTC. This chain links TRBV2 with TRBJ2-1, with 10 bases aligning to TRBD2. The DNA end lines up better with TRBJ2-7; the J call may be wrong. From germline, CDR1 is SNHLY and CDR2 FYNNEI. The CDR3 runs 15 residues.

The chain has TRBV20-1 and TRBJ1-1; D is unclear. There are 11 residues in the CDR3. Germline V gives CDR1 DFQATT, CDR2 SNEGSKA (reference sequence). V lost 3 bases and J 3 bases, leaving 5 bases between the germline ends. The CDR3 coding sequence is TGCAGTGCTAGGAAAGACACTGAAGCTTTCTTT. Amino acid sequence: CSARKDTEAFF.

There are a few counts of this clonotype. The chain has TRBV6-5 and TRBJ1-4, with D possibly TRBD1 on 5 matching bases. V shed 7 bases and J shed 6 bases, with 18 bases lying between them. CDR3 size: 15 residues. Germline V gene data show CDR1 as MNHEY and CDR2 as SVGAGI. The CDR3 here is CASTSRQRGYEKLFF. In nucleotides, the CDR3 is TGTGCCAGCACTTCACGACAGAGGGGATATGAAAAACTGTTTTTT.

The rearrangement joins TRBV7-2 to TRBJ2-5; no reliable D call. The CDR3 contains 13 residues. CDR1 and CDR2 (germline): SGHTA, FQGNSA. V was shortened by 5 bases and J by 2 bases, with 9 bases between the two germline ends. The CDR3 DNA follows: TGTGCCAGCAGCGTCAACCTGCAAGAGACCCAGTACTTC. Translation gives CASSVNLQETQYF.

Here the CDR3 DNA reads TGTGCCAGCTCACCCGGGTTCGGGGTTGAAAAACTGTTTTTT. It translates to CASSPGFGVEKLFF. The chain joins TRBV18 to TRBJ1-4; unclear D gene. Trimming removed 3 bases at V and 7 bases at J, with 12 bases between. This CDR3 spans 14 amino acids. The germline V gene has CDR1 KGHSH and CDR2 LQKENI.

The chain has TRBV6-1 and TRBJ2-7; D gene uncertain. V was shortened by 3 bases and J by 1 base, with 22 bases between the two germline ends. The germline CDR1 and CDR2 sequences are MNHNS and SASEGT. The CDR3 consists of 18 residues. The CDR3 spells CASSDFPVVADHSYEQYF. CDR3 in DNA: TGTGCCAGCAGTGATTTTCCGGTGGTCGCGGACCATTCCTACGAGCAGTACTTC.

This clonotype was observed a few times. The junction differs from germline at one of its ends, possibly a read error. CDR3 residues: CASGGTAVNAGELFF. The CDR3 DNA sequence: TGTGCCAGCGGTGGGACGGCCGTGAACGCCGGGGAGCTGTTTTTT. The chain is built from TRBV9 and TRBJ2-2; D is tentatively TRBD1 or TRBD2 (5 bases each). Germline V gene data show CDR1 as SGDLS and CDR2 as YYNGEE. This CDR3 spans 15 amino acids.

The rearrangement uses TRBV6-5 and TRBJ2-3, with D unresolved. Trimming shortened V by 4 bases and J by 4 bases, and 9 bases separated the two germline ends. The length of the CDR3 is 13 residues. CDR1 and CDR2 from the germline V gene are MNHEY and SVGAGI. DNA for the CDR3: TGTGCCAGCAGTTGCCCAACCCCAGATACGCAGTATTTT. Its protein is CASSCPTPDTQYF.

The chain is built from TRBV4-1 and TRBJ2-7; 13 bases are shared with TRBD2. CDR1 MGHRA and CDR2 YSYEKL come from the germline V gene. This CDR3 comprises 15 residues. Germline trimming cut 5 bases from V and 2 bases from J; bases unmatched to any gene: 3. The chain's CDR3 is CASSGTSGETYEQYF. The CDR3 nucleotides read TGCGCCAGCAGCGGGACTAGCGGGGAGACCTACGAGCAGTACTTC.

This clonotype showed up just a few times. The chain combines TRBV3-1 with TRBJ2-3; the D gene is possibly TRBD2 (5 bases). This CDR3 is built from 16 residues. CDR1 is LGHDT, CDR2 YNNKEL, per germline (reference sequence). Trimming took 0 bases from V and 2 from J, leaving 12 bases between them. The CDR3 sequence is CASSQEGVGLTDTQYF. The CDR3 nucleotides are TGTGCCAGCAGCCAAGAGGGAGTAGGGCTCACAGATACGCAGTATTTT.